This is a list of T cell receptor beta chains from one sample in a study of T cells in localized non-small cell lung cancer. Here immunoSEQ multiplex PCR was the method, and the copy in TCRdb shows in-frame clones only, minus some. The table has some 52,000 clones, about nine tenths seen once; the top ten hold approximately 20%. The source was peripheral blood, collected before any cancer treatment. The receptors shown here come from a male donor at least 60 years old with stage III squamous cell lung carcinoma. CDR3s include the opening cysteine and the closing phenylalanine or tryptophan. Each record gives: CDR3 protein, CDR3 DNA, clone size, D gene, V gene, J gene. The D gene is left open where the match is weak. Clone size, where shown, is once, few, many, or a class for clones that have expanded.

CDR3aa: CASSPRIMNTEAFF
CDR3nt: TGTGCCAGCAGCCCCCGGATTATGAACACTGAAGCTTTCTTT
abundance: .
d_gene: .
v_gene: TRBV9
j_gene: TRBJ1-1

CDR3aa: CASSPDGELFF
CDR3nt: TGTGCCAGCTCACCAGACGGGGAGCTGTTTTTT
abundance: .
d_gene: .
v_gene: TRBV18
j_gene: TRBJ2-2

CDR3aa: CASSQDRTDNSPLHF
CDR3nt: TGCGCCAGCAGCCAAGATAGAACAGATAATTCACCCCTCCACTTT
abundance: .
d_gene: .
v_gene: TRBV4-3
j_gene: TRBJ1-6

CDR3aa: CASSFTGTVSGGAFF
CDR3nt: TGCGCCAGCAGCTTTACCGGGACAGTCTCCGGGGGAGCTTTCTTT
abundance: .
d_gene: TRBD1
v_gene: TRBV5-1
j_gene: TRBJ1-1

CDR3aa: CASRRGNGYTF
CDR3nt: TGTGCCAGCCGTCGAGGGAATGGCTACACCTTC
abundance: .
d_gene: .
v_gene: TRBV2
j_gene: TRBJ1-2

CDR3aa: CASGVVNEKLFF
CDR3nt: TGTGCCAGCGGGGTTGTTAATGAAAAACTGTTTTTT
abundance: .
d_gene: .
v_gene: TRBV6-5
j_gene: TRBJ1-4

CDR3aa: CASSVGVQPTGELFF
CDR3nt: TGTGCCAGCAGCGTAGGAGTACAGCCCACCGGGGAGCTGTTTTTT
abundance: .
d_gene: .
v_gene: TRBV9
j_gene: TRBJ2-2

CDR3aa: CASSMTTGSNSPLHF
CDR3nt: TGTGCCAGTAGTATGACGACAGGGTCCAATTCACCCCTCCACTTT
abundance: .
d_gene: TRBD1
v_gene: TRBV19
j_gene: TRBJ1-6

CDR3aa: CASSQGRETQYF
CDR3nt: TGTGCCAGTAGTCAGGGGCGGGAGACCCAGTACTTC
abundance: .
d_gene: .
v_gene: TRBV19
j_gene: TRBJ2-5

CDR3aa: CASSVGGTSSYNEQFF
CDR3nt: TGTGCCAGCAGCGTAGGGGGGACTAGTTCCTACAATGAGCAGTTCTTC
abundance: .
d_gene: TRBD2
v_gene: TRBV9
j_gene: TRBJ2-1

CDR3aa: CASSLSGYGNTIYF
CDR3nt: TGTGCCAGCAGCTTATCAGGGTACGGAAACACCATATATTTT
abundance: .
d_gene: .
v_gene: TRBV11-2
j_gene: TRBJ1-3

CDR3aa: CSVLYRAGSSYEQYF
CDR3nt: TGCAGCGTACTCTATCGGGCGGGGAGCTCCTACGAGCAGTACTTC
abundance: .
d_gene: .
v_gene: TRBV29-1
j_gene: TRBJ2-7

CDR3aa: CASSLWTGDNYGYTF
CDR3nt: TGCGCCAGCAGCCTATGGACAGGGGACAACTATGGCTACACCTTC
abundance: .
d_gene: TRBD1
v_gene: TRBV4-1
j_gene: TRBJ1-2

CDR3aa: CASRVGSGTGELFF
CDR3nt: TGTGCCAGCAGGGTGGGGAGCGGCACCGGGGAGCTGTTTTTT
abundance: .
d_gene: .
v_gene: TRBV6-6
j_gene: TRBJ2-2

CDR3aa: CASSRRTGETQYF
CDR3nt: TGTGCCAGCAGCCGCCGAACGGGGGAGACCCAGTACTTC
abundance: .
d_gene: .
v_gene: TRBV7-2
j_gene: TRBJ2-5

CDR3aa: CASSEAGLATRNEQFF
CDR3nt: TGTGCCAGCAGTGAAGCGGGGTTAGCAACCCGCAATGAGCAGTTCTTC
abundance: .
d_gene: .
v_gene: TRBV2
j_gene: TRBJ2-1

CDR3aa: CASSIPAWSSGNTIYF
CDR3nt: TGTGCCAGTAGTATACCCGCGTGGAGCTCTGGAAACACCATATATTTT
abundance: once
d_gene: .
v_gene: TRBV19
j_gene: TRBJ1-3

CDR3aa: CASGLAGSYEQYF
CDR3nt: TGTGCCAGCGGCCTAGCGGGGTCCTACGAGCAGTACTTC
abundance: .
d_gene: TRBD2
v_gene: TRBV7-9
j_gene: TRBJ2-7

CDR3aa: CASSVGISGASYGYTF
CDR3nt: TGTGCCAGCAGCGTAGGTATTTCGGGGGCAAGTTATGGCTACACCTTC
abundance: .
d_gene: .
v_gene: TRBV9
j_gene: TRBJ1-2

CDR3aa: CASAWVGVTGELFF
CDR3nt: TGTGCCAGCGCCTGGGTGGGGGTAACCGGGGAGCTGTTTTTT
abundance: once
d_gene: .
v_gene: TRBV7-9
j_gene: TRBJ2-2

CDR3aa: CASSPLFPGQGTEAFF
CDR3nt: TGTGCCAGCTCACCACTCTTTCCGGGACAGGGGACTGAAGCTTTCTTT
abundance: .
d_gene: TRBD1
v_gene: TRBV18
j_gene: TRBJ1-1

CDR3aa: CASSEGGTAQYF
CDR3nt: TGTGCCAGCAGCGAAGGGGGTACAGCGCAGTATTTT
abundance: once
d_gene: .
v_gene: TRBV7-3
j_gene: TRBJ2-3

CDR3aa: CASSLADRSSGNTIYF
CDR3nt: TGTGCCAGCAGCTTAGCGGACAGGAGCTCTGGAAACACCATATATTTT
abundance: .
d_gene: TRBD1
v_gene: TRBV7-6
j_gene: TRBJ1-3

CDR3aa: CASRTVQGQSGYTF
CDR3nt: TGTGCCAGTAGAACTGTGCAGGGCCAGAGTGGCTACACCTTC
abundance: .
d_gene: .
v_gene: TRBV19
j_gene: TRBJ1-2

CDR3aa: CSVDVNTGELFF
CDR3nt: TGCAGCGTTGATGTGAATACCGGGGAGCTGTTTTTT
abundance: .
d_gene: .
v_gene: TRBV29-1
j_gene: TRBJ2-2

CDR3aa: CASSYTGGEDTEAFF
CDR3nt: TGTGCCAGCAGTTACACCGGGGGCGAGGATACTGAAGCTTTCTTT
abundance: .
d_gene: .
v_gene: TRBV6-6
j_gene: TRBJ1-1

CDR3aa: CAWSVGTSGRNEQFF
CDR3nt: TGTGCCTGGAGTGTAGGGACTAGCGGGCGCAATGAGCAGTTCTTC
abundance: .
d_gene: TRBD2
v_gene: TRBV30
j_gene: TRBJ2-1

CDR3aa: CASKRDNNSPLHF
CDR3nt: TGTGCCAGCAAACGGGATAATAATTCACCCCTCCACTTT
abundance: .
d_gene: .
v_gene: TRBV6-1
j_gene: TRBJ1-6

CDR3aa: CASRGGNQPQHF
CDR3nt: TGTGCCAGCAGGGGCGGAAATCAGCCCCAGCATTTT
abundance: once
d_gene: .
v_gene: TRBV6-6
j_gene: TRBJ1-5

CDR3aa: CASSPRTGGAYEQYF
CDR3nt: TGTGCCAGTAGCCCGAGGACAGGGGGAGCCTACGAGCAGTACTTC
abundance: .
d_gene: TRBD1
v_gene: TRBV19
j_gene: TRBJ2-7

CDR3aa: CSARRNEAFF
CDR3nt: TGCAGTGCTAGACGGAATGAAGCTTTCTTT
abundance: .
d_gene: .
v_gene: TRBV20-1
j_gene: TRBJ1-1

CDR3aa: CASSCQMEGYTF
CDR3nt: TGTGCCAGCAGCTGTCAGATGGAAGGCTACACCTTC
abundance: few
d_gene: .
v_gene: TRBV21-1
j_gene: TRBJ1-2

CDR3aa: CASSFQYEQYF
CDR3nt: TGTGCCAGCAGCTTTCAATACGAGCAGTACTTC
abundance: .
d_gene: .
v_gene: TRBV5-6
j_gene: TRBJ2-7

CDR3aa: CASSRSRVEAFF
CDR3nt: TGTGCCAGCAGCCGTTCCAGGGTTGAAGCTTTCTTT
abundance: .
d_gene: .
v_gene: TRBV14
j_gene: TRBJ1-1

CDR3aa: CASSPLPGTGNYGYTF
CDR3nt: TGTGCCAGCTCACCATTACCAGGGACTGGGAACTATGGCTACACCTTC
abundance: .
d_gene: .
v_gene: TRBV18
j_gene: TRBJ1-2

CDR3aa: CASSLGVSTEAFF
CDR3nt: TGCGCCAGCAGCTTGGGGGTCAGCACTGAAGCTTTCTTT
abundance: .
d_gene: .
v_gene: TRBV5-1
j_gene: TRBJ1-1

CDR3aa: CASSSTRDPPYNEQFF
CDR3nt: TGTGCCAGCAGCTCAACACGGGACCCTCCTTACAATGAGCAGTTCTTC
abundance: .
d_gene: .
v_gene: TRBV7-3
j_gene: TRBJ2-1

CDR3aa: CAWSIGGNTIYF
CDR3nt: TGTGCCTGGAGTATAGGTGGAAACACCATATATTTT
abundance: .
d_gene: .
v_gene: TRBV30
j_gene: TRBJ1-3

CDR3aa: CASSFFQGRDNSPLHF
CDR3nt: TGCGCCAGCAGCTTTTTCCAGGGTAGGGACAATTCACCCCTCCACTTT
abundance: once
d_gene: .
v_gene: TRBV5-1
j_gene: TRBJ1-6

CDR3aa: CASSPLTSGLSYEQYF
CDR3nt: TGTGCCAGCAGTCCCCTTACTAGCGGGCTCTCCTACGAGCAGTACTTC
abundance: .
d_gene: TRBD2
v_gene: TRBV28
j_gene: TRBJ2-7

CDR3aa: CASSMGGTKIDGYTF
CDR3nt: TGTGCCAGTAGTATGGGGGGGACGAAGATAGATGGCTACACCTTC
abundance: .
d_gene: .
v_gene: TRBV19
j_gene: TRBJ1-2